Presented here are 24 T cell receptor beta chains from one specimen sequenced in a study of T cell responses to AZD1222 COVID-19 vaccine. Method: immunoSEQ multiplex PCR; TCRdb's copy keeps in-frame clones and lacks some. This table has 70,000 to 95,000 clones, approximately 90% appearing once. This sample comprised peripheral blood, obtained 28 days after the second AZD1222 dose. All receptors derive from an adult who received the AZD1222 COVID-19 vaccine.

The chain links TRBV28 to TRBJ2-1, with 7 bases that match TRBD2. CDR1 is MDHEN, CDR2 SYDVKM, per germline. The V and J ends lost 6 bases and 10 bases, in that order; junction bases with no gene match: 12. The CDR3 consists of 14 residues. CDR3 DNA: TGTGCCAGCAGAAATAAGGGACTATCGGGGGAGCAGTTCTTC. It codes for CASRNKGLSGEQFF.

The chain carries TRBV9 and TRBJ2-1; maybe TRBD2 (6 bases). The CDR3 has 15 amino acids. With 2 bases removed from V and 0 bases from J, the gap between germline ends came to 9 bases. Germline V gene sequence: CDR1 SGDLS, CDR2 YYNGEE. This CDR3 reads CASSVSGLSYNEQFF. The DNA of the CDR3 is TGTGCCAGCAGCGTTAGCGGCCTCTCCTACAATGAGCAGTTCTTC.

The chain employs TRBV6-5 and TRBJ2-2; D is perhaps TRBD1 (5 bases). CDR3 length: 15 amino acids. Germline V lookup: CDR1 MNHEY, CDR2 SVGAGI. V gave up 6 bases and J gave up 0 bases, with 11 bases separating them. The CDR3 spells CASSPRVANTGELFF. The CDR3 coding sequence is TGTGCCAGCAGCCCCAGGGTGGCGAACACCGGGGAGCTGTTTTTT.

Written as DNA, the CDR3 is TGTGCCAGCGCCCGACAGGTCCGCTACGAGCAGTACTTC. Translated, it gives CASARQVRYEQYF. The chain has TRBV27 and TRBJ2-7; possibly TRBD1 for D (6 bases). Germline loops: CDR1 MNHEY, CDR2 SMNVEV (reference sequence). The CDR3 extends over 13 amino acids. V lost 8 bases and J lost 3, with 14 bases in between.

The V call is TRBV28, the J call TRBJ2-2, with 12 bases fitting TRBD2. The germline CDR1 and CDR2 sequences are MDHEN and SYDVKM. J lost 5 bases, V lost 8 bases, and 3 bases had no gene match. The CDR3 has 14 residues. The CDR3 DNA follows: TGTGCCAGCTGGACTAGCGGGGAAACCGGGGAGCTGTTTTTT. This codes for CASWTSGETGELFF.

The chain employs TRBV7-2 and TRBJ2-3; D unclear. The CDR3 has 13 amino acids. Germline-derived CDR1 and CDR2 are SGHTA and FQGNSA. V was cut by 2 bases and J by 4 bases, with 7 bases left in between. The CDR3 is CASSLFMADTQYF. CDR3 DNA: TGTGCCAGCAGCTTATTTATGGCAGATACGCAGTATTTT.

This clone has only one observation. J is TRBJ2-1 and V is TRBV10-3, with 12 bases fitting TRBD2. Germline V gene data show CDR1 as ENHRY and CDR2 as SYGVKD. The CDR3 sequence is 16 residues long. Losses at the gene ends were 5 bases for V and 2 bases for J; bases not matched to a gene: 4. The CDR3 sequence: CAISKSSGGAYNEQFF. CDR3 bases: TGTGCCATCAGTAAATCTAGCGGGGGGGCCTACAATGAGCAGTTCTTC.

This chain uses TRBV28 with TRBJ1-2; D is unclear. The germline gives CDR1 MDHEN, CDR2 SYDVKM. The CDR3 runs to 13 residues. Deletions cut 4 bases from V and 9 bases from J, with 15 bases between. DNA for the CDR3: TGTGCCAGCAGTTCCCCCGAACCCCCGCGCTACACCTTC. Protein: CASSSPEPPRYTF.

V usage is TRBV7-9 and J usage is TRBJ2-5; TRBD1 aligns across 9 bases. V was clipped by 0 bases and J by 0 bases; unmatched bases: 8. The CDR3 is 18 amino acids. Per germline, CDR1 SEHNR and CDR2 FQNEAQ (reference sequence). In DNA form, the CDR3 reads TGTGCCAGCAGCTTAGCTATAGGGACAGGGAAAAACCAAGAGACCCAGTACTTC. This sequence encodes CASSLAIGTGKNQETQYF.

The chain has TRBV5-4 and TRBJ2-2; 12 bases fit TRBD2. This CDR3 is built from 15 residues. Germline CDR1 and CDR2: SGHNT and YYREEE (reference sequence). With V trimmed by 4 bases and J by 5 bases, 3 bases remained unmatched. The CDR3 loop reads CASSVTSGRTGELFF. Here the CDR3 DNA reads TGTGCCAGCAGCGTGACTAGCGGGAGAACCGGGGAGCTGTTTTTT.

The chain has TRBV5-1 and TRBJ1-2; TRBD1 might be the D (5 bases). Trimming removed 2 bases at V and 0 bases at J, with 17 bases between. The CDR3 length is 17 residues. CDR1 is SGHRS, CDR2 YFSETQ, per germline. In DNA, the CDR3 is TGCGCCAGCAGCTTTGGGGAAGCAGGGATTGCTAACTATGGCTACACCTTC. Encoded protein: CASSFGEAGIANYGYTF.

Here the CDR3 DNA reads TGTGCCAGCAGTTCTGGCGTGGGCAATCAGCCCCAGCATTTT. The encoded protein is CASSSGVGNQPQHF. The rearrangement joins TRBV6-6 to TRBJ1-5; D is unclear. The CDR3 extends over 14 amino acids. The V gene lost 4 bases and the J gene lost 2 bases, with 9 bases spanning the gap. Germline V gene lookup returns CDR1 MNHNY and CDR2 SVGAGI (reference sequence).

The V call is TRBV7-9, the J call TRBJ2-1, with D perhaps TRBD1 or TRBD2 (5 bases each). CDR1 is SEHNR, CDR2 FQNEAQ, per germline (reference sequence). The CDR3 contains 15 residues. Trimming pared 1 base from V and 4 bases from J, leaving 11 bases between. The CDR3 is CASSLDGDVYNEQFF. In nucleotides, the CDR3 is TGTGCCAGCAGCTTAGACGGGGACGTTTACAATGAGCAGTTCTTC.

In nucleotides, the CDR3 is TGTGCCTGGAGCCCGGGGGTGAATTCACCCCTCCACTTT. Protein product: CAWSPGVNSPLHF. The chain links TRBV30 to TRBJ1-6; possible D gene TRBD1, 5 bases. This CDR3 is 13 amino acids long. Germline values: CDR1 GTSNPN, CDR2 SVGIG (reference sequence). Trimming pared 3 bases from V and 7 bases from J, leaving 10 bases between.

V gene TRBV30 combines with J gene TRBJ1-2, with D possibly matching TRBD1 (5 bases). Deletions cut 3 bases from V and 8 bases from J, with 22 bases between. The CDR3 is 15 amino acids. The germline V gene has CDR1 GTSNPN and CDR2 SVGIG (reference sequence). CDR3 DNA: TGTGCCTGGAGCCCGTTAGGGGCTGACTATTCGGGCTACACCTTC. Protein sequence: CAWSPLGADYSGYTF.

This clone was recorded only once. The chain recombines TRBV14 with TRBJ2-1; weak D call: TRBD1 (6 bases). Germline V CDR1 and CDR2: SGHDN, FVKESK. Trimming removed 1 base from V and 8 bases from J, with 12 bases in between. The CDR3 spans 14 residues. The CDR3 sequence is CASSQVGRGHEQFF. As DNA, the CDR3 is TGTGCCAGCAGCCAAGTAGGCAGGGGCCATGAGCAGTTCTTC.

The DNA of the CDR3 is TGTGCCAGCAGCCGAGAAGGGAGTGGCTACACCTTC. Residues: CASSREGSGYTF. The chain couples TRBV3-1 (or the pseudogene TRBV3-2) to TRBJ1-2; D not resolved. The germline V and J ends were trimmed by 4 bases and 7 bases, with 10 bases remaining between them. This CDR3 comprises 12 residues. Germline CDR1 LGHDT, CDR2 YNNKEL (reference sequence).

The CDR3 is CASSPRDAMGKLFF. In DNA form, the CDR3 reads TGTGCCAGCAGCCCCCGGGACGCGATGGGAAAACTGTTTTTT. The chain uses TRBV7-8 and TRBJ1-4; D perhaps matches TRBD1 (5 bases). Germline lookup yields CDR1 SGHVS and CDR2 FQNEAQ. V dropped 5 bases and J dropped 10 bases, with 17 bases sitting between them. The CDR3 has 14 residues.

This rearrangement joins TRBV10-3 to TRBJ1-2; D gene uncertain. This CDR3 spans 14 amino acids. With 4 bases removed from V and 8 bases from J, the gap between germline ends came to 17 bases. CDR1 and CDR2 from the germline V gene are ENHRY and SYGVKD. The CDR3 reads CAISGTLEGRGYTF. Here the CDR3 DNA reads TGTGCCATCAGTGGGACTTTAGAGGGTAGGGGCTACACCTTC.

The chain has TRBV6-1 and TRBJ1-1; D call uncertain. This CDR3 is built from 13 residues. The V end was cut by 3 bases, the J end by 8 bases, with 13 bases between. Germline V gives CDR1 MNHNS, CDR2 SASEGT. In DNA, the CDR3 is TGTGCCAGCAGTGAGCTTGGTTGGAGGGAAGCTTTCTTT. The encoded protein is CASSELGWREAFF.

This chain uses TRBV27 with TRBJ2-7; 8 nucleotides match TRBD1. The CDR3 runs 12 residues. Germline trimming cut 6 bases from V and 6 bases from J; bases unmatched to any gene: 4. Per the germline V gene, CDR1 is MNHEY and CDR2 is SMNVEV (reference sequence). CDR3: CASRAGGLEQYF. In DNA form, the CDR3 reads TGTGCCAGCAGGGCAGGGGGCCTCGAGCAGTACTTC.

This chain uses TRBV2 with TRBJ1-1; 7 bases line up with TRBD1. Germline CDR1 SNHLY, CDR2 FYNNEI. The CDR3 runs 15 residues. V dropped 5 bases and J dropped 0; count of bases not matched to a gene: 6. The CDR3 coding sequence is TGTGCCAGCAGTTCTCGACAGGGCCTGAACACTGAAGCTTTCTTT. Its protein product is CASSSRQGLNTEAFF.

The chain uses TRBV10-1 and TRBJ2-3; possibly TRBD1 for D (6 bases). Germline values: CDR1 WNHNN, CDR2 SYGVQD (reference sequence). The CDR3 runs to 14 residues. Trimming removed 5 bases from V and 5 bases from J, with 14 bases in between. CDR3 protein: CASSRTNREDTQYF. CDR3 bases: TGCGCCAGCAGTAGAACGAACAGGGAAGATACGCAGTATTTT.

V gene TRBV5-1 combines with J gene TRBJ1-6; 11 nucleotides align to TRBD1. The ends lost 2 bases at V and 7 bases at J; junction bases unmatched: 5. The CDR3 totals 16 residues. Germline V lookup: CDR1 SGHRS, CDR2 YFSETQ. The CDR3, as DNA: TGCGCCAGCAGCTTATCCGGGACAGGGGGGAATTCACCCCTCCACTTT. Translation gives CASSLSGTGGNSPLHF.